A selection of T cell receptor beta chains follows, all from one sample in a study of blood T cell repertoires in COVID-19. The repertoire was sequenced with immunoSEQ multiplex PCR; TCRdb's copy has only in-frame clones and lacks some. The repertoire consists of about 140,000 clones, with over 70% occurring once and the leading ten covering approximately 5.1%. Input material: PBMCs or T cells enriched from blood (not recorded which). The receptors were sampled from a man aged 65-85 years who had been exposed to COVID-19. Each CDR3 is given with its conserved first and last residue. Fields, in order: clone size, D gene, V gene, J gene, CDR3 protein, CDR3 DNA. D genes are given only for firm matches. The listing skips clone size in some rows; elsewhere it reads once, few, many or a size class.

abundance: NA; d_gene: NA; v_gene: TRBV6-6; j_gene: TRBJ2-3; CDR3aa: CASSYSGRVADTQYF; CDR3nt: TGTGCCAGCAGTTACTCGGGCAGGGTTGCAGATACGCAGTATTTT
abundance: NA; d_gene: NA; v_gene: TRBV5-4; j_gene: TRBJ1-1; CDR3aa: CASSFGGAGTEAFF; CDR3nt: TGTGCCAGCAGCTTTGGGGGGGCTGGCACTGAAGCTTTCTTT
abundance: NA; d_gene: TRBD1; v_gene: TRBV5-1; j_gene: TRBJ2-3; CDR3aa: CASRGQGGTDTQYF; CDR3nt: TGCGCCAGCAGGGGACAGGGAGGCACAGATACGCAGTATTTT
abundance: NA; d_gene: TRBD2; v_gene: TRBV5-1; j_gene: TRBJ2-1; CDR3aa: CASSLLASGAYEQFF; CDR3nt: TGCGCCAGCAGCTTGTTAGCTAGCGGGGCCTATGAGCAGTTCTTC
abundance: few; d_gene: NA; v_gene: TRBV7-8; j_gene: TRBJ1-1; CDR3aa: CASSLTGGDPRTEAFF; CDR3nt: TGTGCCAGCAGCTTAACTGGAGGGGACCCTCGGACTGAAGCTTTCTTT
abundance: NA; d_gene: TRBD1; v_gene: TRBV5-5; j_gene: TRBJ1-6; CDR3aa: CASSSDRWTYNSPLHF; CDR3nt: TGTGCCAGCAGCTCGGACAGGTGGACCTATAATTCACCCCTCCACTTT
abundance: NA; d_gene: TRBD1; v_gene: TRBV4-2; j_gene: TRBJ1-4; CDR3aa: CASSPEQQGAYEKLFF; CDR3nt: TGTGCCAGCAGCCCCGAACAACAGGGGGCTTACGAAAAACTGTTTTTT
abundance: NA; d_gene: NA; v_gene: TRBV27; j_gene: TRBJ2-5; CDR3aa: CASSFNRGGTQYF; CDR3nt: TGTGCCAGCAGTTTTAATAGGGGAGGGACCCAGTACTTC
abundance: NA; d_gene: NA; v_gene: TRBV4-3; j_gene: TRBJ1-1; CDR3aa: CASSQDPQQGAGEAFF; CDR3nt: TGCGCCAGCAGCCAAGACCCCCAACAGGGTGCGGGTGAAGCTTTCTTT
abundance: few; d_gene: NA; v_gene: TRBV4-2; j_gene: TRBJ2-1; CDR3aa: CASSQREDPSPFF; CDR3nt: TGTGCCAGCAGCCAAAGGGAGGATCCTAGCCCGTTCTTC
abundance: NA; d_gene: NA; v_gene: TRBV28; j_gene: TRBJ1-2; CDR3aa: CASSAGPQGYTF; CDR3nt: TGTGCCAGCAGTGCGGGACCTCAGGGCTACACCTTC
abundance: NA; d_gene: NA; v_gene: TRBV6-5; j_gene: TRBJ1-6; CDR3aa: CASTKGGVHNSPLHF; CDR3nt: TGTGCCAGCACCAAAGGCGGGGTTCATAATTCACCCCTCCACTTT
abundance: NA; d_gene: NA; v_gene: TRBV5-1; j_gene: TRBJ1-2; CDR3aa: CASSIQGSGYGYTF; CDR3nt: TGCGCCAGCAGCATACAGGGCTCCGGATACGGCTACACCTTC
abundance: once; d_gene: NA; v_gene: TRBV6-5; j_gene: TRBJ1-2; CDR3aa: CASSYEGLGSYGYTF; CDR3nt: TGTGCCAGCAGTTACGAGGGATTGGGCAGTTATGGCTACACCTTC
abundance: NA; d_gene: NA; v_gene: TRBV3-1/TRBV3-2; j_gene: TRBJ2-7; CDR3aa: CASSQDRLRYEQYF; CDR3nt: TGTGCCAGCAGCCAAGATCGGTTGCGATACGAGCAGTACTTC
abundance: NA; d_gene: TRBD2; v_gene: TRBV10-3; j_gene: TRBJ2-7; CDR3aa: CAISETSGGRPYEQYF; CDR3nt: TGTGCCATCAGTGAGACTAGCGGGGGTCGACCCTACGAGCAGTACTTC
abundance: once; d_gene: NA; v_gene: TRBV9; j_gene: TRBJ1-2; CDR3aa: CASSVQGWGYTF; CDR3nt: TGTGCCAGCAGCGTACAGGGGTGGGGCTACACCTTC
abundance: NA; d_gene: TRBD1; v_gene: TRBV11-3; j_gene: TRBJ2-7; CDR3aa: CASSPRTGGYEQYF; CDR3nt: TGTGCCAGCAGCCCCCGGACAGGGGGCTACGAGCAGTACTTC
abundance: NA; d_gene: TRBD1; v_gene: TRBV5-6; j_gene: TRBJ1-5; CDR3aa: CASSFVGGGQPQHF; CDR3nt: TGTGCCAGCAGCTTCGTAGGGGGCGGACAGCCCCAGCATTTT
abundance: NA; d_gene: NA; v_gene: TRBV27; j_gene: TRBJ1-6; CDR3aa: CASSPKQEGVRTPLHF; CDR3nt: TGTGCCAGCAGTCCTAAACAGGAGGGAGTTAGGACACCCCTCCACTTT
abundance: NA; d_gene: NA; v_gene: TRBV5-1; j_gene: TRBJ2-7; CDR3aa: CASSSTGYEQYF; CDR3nt: TGCGCCAGCAGCTCCACAGGGTACGAGCAGTACTTC
abundance: NA; d_gene: NA; v_gene: TRBV11-2; j_gene: TRBJ2-1; CDR3aa: CASSVGVNNEQFF; CDR3nt: TGTGCCAGCAGCGTCGGGGTCAACAATGAGCAGTTCTTC
abundance: NA; d_gene: TRBD2; v_gene: TRBV11-2; j_gene: TRBJ2-3; CDR3aa: CASSLAGGSTDTQYF; CDR3nt: TGTGCCAGCAGCTTAGCGGGGGGGAGCACAGATACGCAGTATTTT
abundance: NA; d_gene: TRBD1; v_gene: TRBV6-6; j_gene: TRBJ1-2; CDR3aa: CASSPTGDYGYTF; CDR3nt: TGTGCCAGCAGTCCGACAGGGGACTATGGCTACACCTTC
abundance: once; d_gene: NA; v_gene: TRBV27; j_gene: TRBJ1-1; CDR3aa: CASGVGAMNTEAFF; CDR3nt: TGTGCCAGCGGAGTGGGGGCCATGAACACTGAAGCTTTCTTT
abundance: NA; d_gene: TRBD1; v_gene: TRBV6-5; j_gene: TRBJ1-5; CDR3aa: CASSYSNSGQDGSQHF; CDR3nt: TGTGCCAGCAGTTACTCGAACTCGGGACAGGACGGGTCCCAGCATTTT
abundance: NA; d_gene: TRBD2; v_gene: TRBV5-3; j_gene: TRBJ2-1; CDR3aa: CASAGENYNEQFF; CDR3nt: TGTGCCAGCGCGGGGGAAAACTACAATGAGCAGTTCTTC
abundance: NA; d_gene: NA; v_gene: TRBV28; j_gene: TRBJ1-2; CDR3aa: CASQGLVGYGYTF; CDR3nt: TGTGCCAGCCAGGGGTTGGTGGGCTATGGCTACACCTTC
abundance: NA; d_gene: NA; v_gene: TRBV7-2; j_gene: TRBJ2-1; CDR3aa: CASSYALEQFF; CDR3nt: TGTGCCAGCAGCTACGCGTTGGAGCAGTTCTTC
abundance: NA; d_gene: TRBD2; v_gene: TRBV4-1; j_gene: TRBJ2-5; CDR3aa: CASSQDHLTSGGRETQYF; CDR3nt: TGCGCCAGCAGCCAAGATCATCTGACTAGCGGGGGACGAGAGACCCAGTACTTC
abundance: NA; d_gene: TRBD2; v_gene: TRBV5-6; j_gene: TRBJ2-5; CDR3aa: CASRASGRNLGPKETQYF; CDR3nt: TGTGCCAGCAGGGCTAGCGGGAGAAATCTGGGGCCAAAAGAGACCCAGTACTTC
abundance: NA; d_gene: NA; v_gene: TRBV19; j_gene: TRBJ1-2; CDR3aa: CASSIDGSGLNYGYTF; CDR3nt: TGTGCCAGTAGTATAGATGGCTCAGGGCTTAACTATGGCTACACCTTC
abundance: NA; d_gene: TRBD1; v_gene: TRBV28; j_gene: TRBJ2-1; CDR3aa: CASSSNRDRGYNEQFF; CDR3nt: TGTGCCAGCAGTTCGAACCGGGACAGGGGATACAATGAGCAGTTCTTC
abundance: NA; d_gene: NA; v_gene: TRBV4-3; j_gene: TRBJ2-3; CDR3aa: CASSQVLQGPDTQYF; CDR3nt: TGCGCCAGCAGCCAAGTACTACAGGGACCAGATACGCAGTATTTT
abundance: NA; d_gene: TRBD2; v_gene: TRBV9; j_gene: TRBJ2-5; CDR3aa: CASSATGGSRETQYF; CDR3nt: TGTGCCAGCAGCGCCACGGGGGGGTCGCGGGAGACCCAGTACTTC
abundance: NA; d_gene: TRBD2; v_gene: TRBV5-1; j_gene: TRBJ2-3; CDR3aa: CATSAGGPDTQYF; CDR3nt: TGCGCCACCTCAGCGGGAGGGCCGGATACGCAGTATTTT
abundance: NA; d_gene: TRBD1; v_gene: TRBV5-8; j_gene: TRBJ1-4; CDR3aa: CASSLGRQGSEKLFF; CDR3nt: TGTGCCAGCAGCTTGGGGCGACAGGGTAGTGAAAAACTGTTTTTT